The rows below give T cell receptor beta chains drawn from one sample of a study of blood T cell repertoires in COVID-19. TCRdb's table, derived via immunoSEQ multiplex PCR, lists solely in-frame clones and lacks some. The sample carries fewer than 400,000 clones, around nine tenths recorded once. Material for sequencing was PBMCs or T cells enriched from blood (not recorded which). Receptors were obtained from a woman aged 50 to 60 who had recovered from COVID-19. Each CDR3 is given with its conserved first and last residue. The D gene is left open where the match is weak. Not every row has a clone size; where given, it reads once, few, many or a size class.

TGTGCCAGCAGTTTATCCCGGACAGGAGCGGCTTTCTTT | CASSLSRTGAAFF | TRBD1 | TRBJ1-1 | once | TRBV27
TGCGCCAGCAGCCAGTGGACAGGGGGAGATGAAAAACTGTTTTTT | CASSQWTGGDEKLFF | TRBD1 | TRBJ1-4 | - | TRBV4-1
TGCGCCAGCAGCATACCCCCGGGACAGGGGTGGACAGATACGCAGTATTTT | CASSIPPGQGWTDTQYF | TRBD1 | TRBJ2-3 | - | TRBV5-1
TGTGCCAGCAGCTCAGACAGGGGTGGTGAAGCTTTCTTT | CASSSDRGGEAFF | TRBD1 | TRBJ1-1 | - | TRBV6-2/TRBV6-3
TGTGCCAGCATAAGGGGGATGAACACTGAAGCTTTCTTT | CASIRGMNTEAFF | - | TRBJ1-1 | - | TRBV28
TGTGCCAGCAGTACTTCCCGGGACAGTCCCTACGAGCAGTACTTC | CASSTSRDSPYEQYF | TRBD1 | TRBJ2-7 | once | TRBV28
TGTGCCAGCAGGACCCCCCGACAGGGAAACTATGGCTACACCTTC | CASRTPRQGNYGYTF | TRBD1 | TRBJ1-2 | - | TRBV6-5
TGTGCCAGCAGCTCAGGGATCCACGAGCAGTACTTC | CASSSGIHEQYF | - | TRBJ2-7 | once | TRBV6-5
TGTGCCAGCAGCTTGTCAGGGGCTCATGGCTACACCTTC | CASSLSGAHGYTF | - | TRBJ1-2 | once | TRBV5-4
TGTGCCAGCAGCTTAGGACTAGCGGGGGCCGCCCGGGGGTACAATGAGCAGTTCTTC | CASSLGLAGAARGYNEQFF | TRBD2 | TRBJ2-1 | - | TRBV7-9
TGTGCCAGTAGTAGACAGGGGACCAACTATGGCTACACCTTC | CASSRQGTNYGYTF | TRBD1 | TRBJ1-2 | - | TRBV19
TGTGCCAGCAGCTTAGTGACTGATAATGAAAAACTGTTTTTT | CASSLVTDNEKLFF | - | TRBJ1-4 | - | TRBV7-9
TGTGCCATCACTGGACAGGGATCAGAAGCTTTCTTT | CAITGQGSEAFF | TRBD1 | TRBJ1-1 | - | TRBV10-3
TGTGCCAGCAGCCCCCTGGAGGACGCGGGCACTGAAGCTTTCTTT | CASSPLEDAGTEAFF | - | TRBJ1-1 | - | TRBV3-1/TRBV3-2
TGTGCCAGCACCCGGACACGGGGGTGGAGGGAGACCCAGTACTTC | CASTRTRGWRETQYF | - | TRBJ2-5 | once | TRBV6-5
TGTGCCAGCTCACCCCGGACGAGCAGGGACAATGAGCAGTTCTTC | CASSPRTSRDNEQFF | - | TRBJ2-1 | - | TRBV18
TGTGCCAGTAGTGCCGACACCCAGGCAGTCTTTGGCTACACCTTC | CASSADTQAVFGYTF | - | TRBJ1-2 | - | TRBV19
TGTGCCAGCAGCCAGAACACCGGGGAGCTGTTTTTT | CASSQNTGELFF | - | TRBJ2-2 | - | TRBV28
TGCAGCGTTTCAGGCCTCTACACTGAAGCTTTCTTT | CSVSGLYTEAFF | - | TRBJ1-1 | - | TRBV29-1
TGTGCCAGTAGTATACGGCGGGGGGGCACAGATACGCAGTATTTT | CASSIRRGGTDTQYF | TRBD2 | TRBJ2-3 | - | TRBV19
TGTGCCAGCAGACTTGACAGGAGCAATCAGCCCCAGCATTTT | CASRLDRSNQPQHF | - | TRBJ1-5 | - | TRBV2
TGTGCCAGCAGCTTCTTGGGGGGACATGGCTACACCTTC | CASSFLGGHGYTF | - | TRBJ1-2 | - | TRBV7-9
TGTGCCAGCAGTGAAGCGCGACAGTTGAATTCACCCCTCCACTTT | CASSEARQLNSPLHF | - | TRBJ1-6 | - | TRBV2
TGTGCCTGGAGTGTTGGAGAGGCCAATCAGCCCCAGCATTTT | CAWSVGEANQPQHF | - | TRBJ1-5 | - | TRBV30
TGTGCCAGCAGCCCGCAGGGGGCGCGGGAGACCCAGTACTTC | CASSPQGARETQYF | TRBD1 | TRBJ2-5 | - | TRBV3-1/TRBV3-2
TGCGCCAGCAGCCAAGAGCAGTCGGGGAAGAATGAAAAACTGTTTTTT | CASSQEQSGKNEKLFF | - | TRBJ1-4 | - | TRBV4-1
TGTGCCAGCAGCCAAGGGACAGGCGGTGGCTACACCTTC | CASSQGTGGGYTF | TRBD1 | TRBJ1-2 | - | TRBV6-5
TGTGCCAGCAGTAGGGGGACAGGGGGCCTGACTGAAGCTTTCTTT | CASSRGTGGLTEAFF | TRBD1 | TRBJ1-1 | - | TRBV27
TGTGCCAGCTACAGCAGGGGGATCGGGGATGACTACACCTTC | CASYSRGIGDDYTF | TRBD1 | TRBJ1-2 | - | TRBV18
TGCGCCAGCAGCCAACTAGGCTTGGAGACCCAGTACTTC | CASSQLGLETQYF | - | TRBJ2-5 | - | TRBV4-1
TGCGCCAGCAGCCCCGGACCGGGAACTGAAGCTTTCTTT | CASSPGPGTEAFF | - | TRBJ1-1 | once | TRBV5-1
TGTGCCAGCAGCACAGACAGGCAGCTAGTCTCCTACGAGCAGTACTTC | CASSTDRQLVSYEQYF | - | TRBJ2-7 | - | TRBV7-8
TGTGCCAGCTCACCTTACACGGGACAGGGGGTTCTATATCAGTTCTTC | CASSPYTGQGVLYQFF | TRBD1 | TRBJ2-1 | - | TRBV18
TGTGCCAGCAGTGACCCCCCGGGTACCGGGGGTGGATATGGCTACACCTTC | CASSDPPGTGGGYGYTF | - | TRBJ1-2 | once | TRBV25-1
TGTGCCAGCAGCGTTATCCTCGGGGGGCCTTCCTACGAGCAGTACTTC | CASSVILGGPSYEQYF | - | TRBJ2-7 | - | TRBV11-2
TGTGCCAGCAGCCCCGATGGGACAGGGGCCTATGGCTACACCTTC | CASSPDGTGAYGYTF | TRBD1 | TRBJ1-2 | - | TRBV7-9